Following are 22 T cell receptor beta chains from one sample sequenced in a study of blood T cell repertoires in COVID-19. Sequencing used immunoSEQ multiplex PCR; TCRdb keeps in-frame clones, though not all of them. The table lists a few hundred thousand clones, 80% to 90% of them singletons. Input material: PBMCs or T cells enriched from blood (not recorded which). Receptor source: a man aged 30 to 39 who had recovered from COVID-19.

The chain links TRBV5-1 to TRBJ1-1, with unresolved D. V gave up 4 bases and J gave up 1 base, with 14 bases separating them. The CDR3 is made up of 15 amino acids. The germline V gene encodes CDR1 SGHRS and CDR2 YFSETQ. CDR3 sequence: CASSPSGQKNTEAFF. In nucleotides, the CDR3 is TGCGCCAGCAGCCCATCTGGGCAGAAGAACACTGAAGCTTTCTTT.

The V and J genes are TRBV5-4 and TRBJ2-7, with 11 bases that match TRBD2. Germline V gene data show CDR1 as SGHNT and CDR2 as YYREEE (reference sequence). V trimming: 4 bases; J trimming: 4 bases; junction bases outside the gene matches: 7. The CDR3 extends over 15 amino acids. CDR3 nucleotide sequence: TGTGCCAGCAGCACTCATAGCGGGGGGGATTACGAGCAGTACTTC. Translated, it gives CASSTHSGGDYEQYF.

The chain employs TRBV5-1 and TRBJ2-7; TRBD2 matches 7 bases. V lost 4 bases and J lost 5; bases outside the gene matches: 15. Germline CDR1 and CDR2: SGHRS and YFSETQ. The CDR3 covers 16 residues. CDR3 nucleotides: TGCGCCAGCAGCACGGACGTCCGGGGGGAGGTCAACGAGCAGTACTTC. The encoded protein is CASSTDVRGEVNEQYF.

CDR3 sequence: CASSRSGPSTDTQYF. CDR3 DNA: TGCGCCAGCAGCCGTAGCGGGCCCAGCACAGATACGCAGTATTTT. The V gene is TRBV10-1, the J gene TRBJ2-3; TRBD2 aligns across 7 bases. Germline CDR1 WNHNN, CDR2 SYGVQD (reference sequence). V lost 6 bases and J lost 0; bases outside the gene matches: 6. This CDR3 is built from 15 residues.

The chain carries TRBV2 and TRBJ1-1; TRBD1 matches at 8 bases. This CDR3 has 14 residues. V was clipped by 6 bases and J by 3 bases; unmatched bases: 6. Germline CDR1 is SNHLY and CDR2 is FYNNEI. CDR3 sequence: CASSLRQGHTEAFF. The CDR3 DNA reads TGTGCCAGCAGCCTAAGACAGGGGCACACTGAAGCTTTCTTT.

V gene TRBV4-1 combines with J gene TRBJ2-2, with a weak D call TRBD2 (5 bases). Germline loops: CDR1 MGHRA, CDR2 YSYEKL. This CDR3 contains 16 residues. Trimming pared 1 base from V and 5 bases from J, leaving 14 bases between. The CDR3 protein is CASSQGRRGWTGELFF. Written as DNA, the CDR3 is TGCGCCAGCAGCCAAGGGCGACGGGGATGGACCGGGGAGCTGTTTTTT.

The chain joins TRBV9 to TRBJ1-6, with D unresolved. V lost 0 bases to trimming and J lost 8 bases, with 9 bases between them. From germline, CDR1 is SGDLS and CDR2 YYNGEE. The CDR3 has 14 residues. CDR3 sequence reads: CASSVGGGHSPLHF. As DNA, the CDR3 is TGTGCCAGCAGCGTAGGAGGCGGGCATTCACCCCTCCACTTT.

The chain carries TRBV15 and TRBJ1-6, with D possibly TRBD1 on 5 matching bases. Trimming removed 6 bases from V and 7 bases from J, with 13 bases in between. Germline lookup yields CDR1 LNHNV and CDR2 YYDKDF (reference sequence). This CDR3 is 14 amino acids long. In DNA form, the CDR3 reads TGTGCCACCAGATACGGGGGTGAGAATTCACCCCTCCACTTT. It is translated as CATRYGGENSPLHF. The variable domain in full, with the rest retrieved from reference TRBV15 and TRBJ1-6, is DAMVIQNPRYQVTQFGKPVTLSCSQTLNHNVMYWYQQKSSQAPKLLFHYYDKDFNNEADTPDNFQSRRPNTSFCFLDIRSPGLGDTAMYLCATRYGGENSPLHFGNGTRLTVT.

The rearrangement links TRBV29-1 to TRBJ2-1; a possible D gene is TRBD1 (6 bases). Looked up from germline, CDR1 is SQVTM and CDR2 is ANQGSEA. Trimming pared 5 bases from V and 9 bases from J, leaving 20 bases between. The CDR3 is 14 amino acids. The CDR3 here is CSVQMQGPSGEQFF. The CDR3 bases are TGCAGCGTTCAAATGCAGGGGCCCTCTGGTGAGCAGTTCTTC.

The chain recombines TRBV13 with TRBJ2-7; D call uncertain. Germline CDR1 is PRHDT and CDR2 is FYEKMQ (reference sequence). The CDR3 has 13 residues. V dropped 5 bases and J dropped 1 base, with 9 bases sitting between them. The CDR3 region is CASSPPRSYEQYF. The CDR3 bases are TGTGCCAGCAGCCCCCCCCGTTCCTACGAGCAGTACTTC. The full variable domain, rest sourced from reference TRBV13 and TRBJ2-7, is AAGVIQSPRHLIKEKRETATLKCYPIPRHDTVYWYQQGPGQDPQFLISFYEKMQSDKGSIPDRFSAQQFSDYHSELNMSSLELGDSALYFCASSPPRSYEQYFGPGTRLTVT.

Comment on this clone: Mismatch with germline at one junction end may stem from a read error. The CDR3 DNA sequence: TGTGCCAGCAGTCCCGGGACTAGCGGGCGCACGAATTTT. Residues: CASSPGTSGRTNF. The rearrangement links TRBV6-2 or TRBV6-3 to TRBJ2-3; TRBD2 matches 12 bases. The CDR3 spans 13 residues. In germline, CDR1 is MNHEY, CDR2 SVGEGT.

This clone showed up just once. The chain links TRBV9 to TRBJ1-1, with D tentatively TRBD1 (6 bases). V lost 3 bases to trimming and J lost 1 base, with 10 bases between them. Germline V gives CDR1 SGDLS, CDR2 YYNGEE. This CDR3 region has 14 residues. CDR3: CASSAGAPNTEAFF. The CDR3, as DNA: TGTGCCAGCAGCGCAGGGGCTCCGAACACTGAAGCTTTCTTT.

The gene calls are TRBV5-1 and TRBJ2-1; TRBD2 matches at 11 bases. With 1 base clipped from V and 3 bases from J, the junction kept 0 bases outside the gene matches. This CDR3 contains 15 residues. The germline gives CDR1 SGHRS, CDR2 YFSETQ. The CDR3 bases are TGCGCCAGCAGCTTGACTAGCGGGGGCTACAATGAGCAGTTCTTC. This codes for CASSLTSGGYNEQFF.

This sequence joins TRBV10-3 and TRBJ1-5; tentatively, D is TRBD1 (6 bases). The CDR3 length is 16 residues. In germline, CDR1 is ENHRY, CDR2 SYGVKD. V lost 0 bases and J 2 bases, leaving 11 bases between the germline ends. CDR3 loop: CAISESLGAGNQPQHF. In DNA, the CDR3 is TGTGCCATCAGTGAGTCGTTGGGGGCGGGCAATCAGCCCCAGCATTTT.

The rearrangement joins TRBV4-1 to TRBJ1-2, with a tentative D call TRBD1 (5 bases). V was trimmed by 0 bases and J by 2 bases, leaving 16 bases between them. Germline V CDR1 and CDR2: MGHRA, YSYEKL. CDR3 length: 17 amino acids. CDR3 sequence (DNA): TGCGCCAGCAGCCAAGATGGGCAGGGCCCGCGGAACTATGGCTACACCTTC. Its translation: CASSQDGQGPRNYGYTF.

The chain couples TRBV4-2 to TRBJ2-1; D possibly corresponds to TRBD1 (6 bases). The germline V gene has CDR1 LGHNA and CDR2 YNFKEQ. The CDR3 is 15 amino acids. V lost 1 base and J lost 7, with 14 bases in between. The CDR3 DNA follows: TGTGCCAGCAGCCAAGGGTCGAACAGGGTGAATGAGCAGTTCTTC. This sequence encodes CASSQGSNRVNEQFF.

The chain is built from TRBV7-3 and TRBJ1-1, with 9 bases identical to TRBD1. Germline-derived CDR1 and CDR2 are SGHTA and FQGTGA. The CDR3 loop spans 14 amino acids. The V and J ends lost 0 bases and 5 bases, in that order; junction bases with no gene match: 1. The CDR3 nucleotides are TGTGCCAGCAGCTTAACGGGACAGGGAACTGAAGCTTTCTTT. Protein sequence: CASSLTGQGTEAFF.

This clone has just one count. Other DNA sequences in the sample encode the same CDR3. V and J are TRBV2 and TRBJ2-3; 8 nucleotides match TRBD1. Looked up from germline, CDR1 is SNHLY and CDR2 is FYNNEI. This CDR3 has 15 residues. J gave up 0 bases and V 5 bases, and 4 bases lay outside the gene matches. The DNA of the CDR3 is TGTGCCAGCAGTCCCGGGACAGGAAGCACAGATACGCAGTATTTT. Translated, it gives CASSPGTGSTDTQYF.

Regarding this clone: Additional DNA sequences in this sample encode the identical CDR3. J is TRBJ2-6 and V is TRBV29-1; 8 bases map to TRBD1. Per germline, CDR1 SQVTM and CDR2 ANQGSEA. This CDR3 has 14 amino acids. J gave up 1 base and V 4 bases, and 0 bases lay outside the gene matches. As DNA, the CDR3 is TGCAGCGTTGGACAGGGGTCTGGGGCCAACGTCCTGACTTTC. Its protein product is CSVGQGSGANVLTF.

The J gene is TRBJ2-6, the V gene TRBV27; 7 nucleotides align to TRBD1. Per germline, CDR1 MNHEY and CDR2 SMNVEV (reference sequence). This CDR3 spans 15 amino acids. With V trimmed by 7 bases and J by 3 bases, 6 bases remained unmatched. The CDR3 region has the DNA TGTGCCAGCAAAGACAGGGCGGGTGGGGCCAACGTCCTGACTTTC. It encodes CASKDRAGGANVLTF.

The chain carries TRBV6-2 or TRBV6-3 and TRBJ1-1, with TRBD1 matching over 9 bases. The J segment lost 11 bases and the V segment lost 4 bases, leaving 2 bases of the junction unmatched. There are 11 residues in the CDR3. From germline, CDR1 is MNHEY and CDR2 SVGEGT. CDR3 residues: CASSSGTGAFF. The CDR3 coding sequence is TGTGCCAGCAGTTCCGGGACAGGGGCTTTCTTT.

The chain couples TRBV3-1 (or the pseudogene TRBV3-2) to TRBJ1-6, with a tentative D call TRBD1 (6 bases). V was trimmed by 7 bases and J by 6 bases, leaving 10 bases between them. CDR1 is LGHDT, CDR2 YNNKEL, per germline (reference sequence). The CDR3 totals 13 residues. CDR3 bases: TGTGCCAGCACACTCAGGGGTAATTCACCCCTCCACTTT. Its protein product is CASTLRGNSPLHF.